This T cell receptor (beta chain) was sequenced in a study of regulatory T cells in long-lasting Graves disease (dated by TCRdb to the early 2020s). A note on the overall study: Antithyroid drugs had been taken for less than 3 months by newly diagnosed Graves' disease patients. The study was conducted in China and was registered as a clinical trial. Patients with persistent Graves' disease were compared with patients with newly diagnosed Graves' disease using TCR sequencing and RNA sequencing of peripheral blood. A total of roughly 35 samples underwent TCR sequencing: about 13 from persistent and roughly 20 from newly diagnosed Graves' disease patients.

Study-wide findings and limitations: As a limitation, the authors acknowledged that the small sample size may reduce accuracy. Sequencing and analysis were restricted to the TCR beta chain. More public clonotypes were shared among persistent patients (under 3,000) than among newly diagnosed patients (just under 1,000). The study examined only peripheral blood because the primary lesion, thyroid tissue, could not be accessed. Compared with newly diagnosed patients, patients with persistent Graves' disease had lower TCR Shannon entropy and fewer highly expanded clones, which suggests clonal expansion. TRBV28, TRBJ1-2 and TRBJ2-5 were preferentially used in persistent disease, while TRBV20-1 and TRBJ2-1 were favored in newly diagnosed disease.

Receptors were amplified or captured by multiplex PCR. Data came from an Illumina HiSeq 4000. TCR beta libraries were built with iRepertoire HTBI primers and Arm-PCR amplification of CDR3 regions. Before sequencing, the PCR products underwent gel purification. Regarding the original processing steps: Across samples, 62 TRBV and roughly 15 TRBJ segments were identified and used for gene usage analysis of CDR3 amino acid clonotypes. Filtered high-quality paired reads were merged into contigs using COPE and FqMerger. Contigs were aligned with BLAST to IMGT TRBV, TRBD and TRBJ reference genes, and CDR3 was defined per IMGT. Highly expanded clones were defined as clonotypes with a frequency above 0.1%. Repertoire diversity was measured by Shannon entropy, and V-J evenness by the Gini coefficient. Public clonotypes were defined as clonotypes shared by more than one individual. The raw public reads went through TCRdb reprocessing: fastp at Q25, MiXCR clone calling, in-frame beta chains kept. A single entry per CDR3 protein holds the most common genes and DNA from its merged rows. TCRdb's processing, not the authors' own work, is the source of the V and J calls. The sample table records under 300,000 distinct CDR3 sequences; about 16% of these occur just once. Of the sample, about 20% falls within the top ten clones.

This clonotype was counted ten times or more. Its antigen is unknown. Base qualities are not provided; no much larger clone lies one nucleotide away. The sample's time point label, decoded: newly diagnosed GD, antithyroid drugs for less than 3 months. For both TCR sequencing and RNA sequencing, RNA was extracted from PBMCs using TRIzol. Graves' disease was diagnosed according to American Thyroid Association guidelines. The patients came from an endocrinology department in Xi'an, China. Each patient gave approximately 8.8 milliliters of peripheral blood, collected in an EDTA anticoagulant tube. PBMCs were isolated by Ficoll Paque Plus density gradient separation without further T cell sorting. RNA quality was checked with an Agilent 2100 Bioanalyzer and agarose gel, and concentration with a NanoDrop 2000. The germline V gene provides CDR1 MGHRA and CDR2 YSYEKL. The CDR3 numbers 17 residues from cysteine through phenylalanine. Left in the record is the CDR3 DNA by itself, 51 bases read in frame from the first base. Trimming removed 5 bases from V and 9 bases from J; the gene matches leave 14 bases unexplained.

The TCR originated in a female donor with Graves disease. The sample consisted of peripheral blood mononuclear cells (PBMCs), taken at new diagnosis, from a patient treated with antithyroid drugs. This sequence uses TRBV4-1 and TRBJ2-1; TRBD2 agrees with 12 junctional bases. The CDR3 is CASSSHSLAGGYVEQFF. The nucleotides are TGCGCCAGCAGCTCCCATTCACTAGCGGGAGGTTACGTTGAGCAGTTCTTC.